Below, 25 T cell receptor beta chains from the same sample are listed, as sequenced in a study of blood T cell repertoires in COVID-19 (dated by TCRdb to about 2020). Libraries were constructed by the immunoSEQ multiplex PCR assay. TCRdb re-hosts the immuneACCESS table, in-frame sequences only. Its copies lack some clones; in the studies checked, an unresolved V gene accounts for under half of them, and the cause for the rest is not known. A total of fewer than 85,000 clones appear in this sample, roughly 85% of them only once. Around 27% of the sample rests with the top ten. The sample comprised peripheral blood. These TCRs come from a man between 60 and 75 years old with active or convalescent COVID-19.

This clone has just a few counts. V is TRBV15 and J is TRBJ2-1; TRBD1 is a possible D gene (5 bases). CDR1 is LNHNV and CDR2 is YYDKDF in the germline V gene (reference sequence). V gave up 3 bases and J gave up 5 bases, with 14 bases separating them. The CDR3 is 15 residues long. This CDR3 reads CATSSAGHRDNEQFF. CDR3 nucleotide sequence: TGTGCCACCAGCAGCGCAGGGCATCGAGACAATGAGCAGTTCTTC.

The chain recombines TRBV18 with TRBJ2-2, with TRBD1 matching 7 bases. CDR3 size: 17 residues. Germline CDR1 reads KGHSH; CDR2 reads LQKENI. V gave up 0 bases and J gave up 0 bases; unmatched junction bases: 4. CDR3 bases: TGTGCCAGCTCACCACCGACCGGGACAGCGAACACCGGGGAGCTGTTTTTT. Residues: CASSPPTGTANTGELFF.

The chain combines TRBV9 with TRBJ1-5; D is perhaps TRBD1 (5 bases). V was clipped by 5 bases and J by 4 bases, with 13 bases between them. Germline V gives CDR1 SGDLS, CDR2 YYNGEE. This CDR3 region has 14 residues. The CDR3 DNA reads as TGTGCCAGCAGTGTTAAGCCAGGGAATCAGCCCCAGCATTTT. Residues: CASSVKPGNQPQHF.

The chain joins TRBV27 to TRBJ2-7, with TRBD1 as a possible D gene (5 bases). The V end lost 2 bases, the J end lost 2 bases, and 7 bases lay between the germline ends. The CDR3 is 13 residues long. In germline, CDR1 is MNHEY, CDR2 SMNVEV (reference sequence). The CDR3: CASSLQGTYEQYF. CDR3 DNA: TGTGCCAGCAGTTTACAGGGAACCTACGAGCAGTACTTC.

This clone showed up just once. The chain combines TRBV10-3 with TRBJ2-3; possible D gene TRBD2, 6 bases. This CDR3 is built from 13 residues. Trimming left V 10 bases short and J 4 bases short, with 15 bases between. Germline V CDR1 and CDR2: ENHRY, SYGVKD. The chain's CDR3 is CATNGGRADTQYF. The CDR3 region has the DNA TGTGCCACCAACGGGGGTCGGGCAGATACGCAGTATTTT.

V gene TRBV5-1 combines with J gene TRBJ1-6; 8 bases match TRBD1. This CDR3 region has 15 residues. With 4 bases clipped from V and 8 bases from J, the junction kept 8 bases outside the gene matches. From germline, CDR1 is SGHRS and CDR2 YFSETQ. This CDR3 reads CASSLTGGRDSPLHF. For the CDR3, the DNA is TGCGCCAGCAGCCTAACAGGGGGTCGAGATTCACCCCTCCACTTT.

There are a few counts of this clone. V usage is TRBV24-1 and J usage is TRBJ2-2; tentatively, D is TRBD1 (5 bases). CDR1 and CDR2 (germline): KGHDR, SFDVKD. V dropped 6 bases and J dropped 6 bases, with 13 bases sitting between them. The CDR3 consists of 14 residues. The CDR3 sequence is CATSLDTISGELFF. The CDR3, as DNA: TGTGCCACCAGTCTGGACACCATCTCCGGGGAGCTGTTTTTT.

V gene TRBV4-2 combines with J gene TRBJ1-4; no clear D. Germline loops: CDR1 LGHNA, CDR2 YNFKEQ. V lost 4 bases and J 2 bases, leaving 14 bases between the germline ends. The CDR3 is 16 residues long. CDR3 residues: CASSPPVAGTNEKLFF. The CDR3 nucleotides are TGTGCCAGCAGCCCTCCAGTAGCGGGGACTAATGAAAAACTGTTTTTT.

J is TRBJ1-6 and V is TRBV5-1; a possible D gene is TRBD1 (5 bases). The V and J ends lost 0 bases and 10 bases respectively, with 11 bases between them. The CDR3 contains 14 residues. Germline CDR1 reads SGHRS; CDR2 reads YFSETQ. CDR3 sequence: CASSLGGERSPLHF. CDR3 nucleotide sequence: TGCGCCAGCAGCTTGGGGGGCGAAAGGTCACCCCTCCACTTT.

This clone was detected a few times. CDR3 bases: TGTGCCAGCAGCTTAGGAACGGGGGGGCTATATCAGAAGTACTTC. Translating gives CASSLGTGGLYQKYF. The rearrangement uses TRBV11-2 and TRBJ2-7, with TRBD2 matching 8 bases. The trim removed 1 base at V and 11 bases at J, leaving 13 bases unmatched. This CDR3 is 15 amino acids long. Per germline, CDR1 SGHAT and CDR2 FQNNGV.

The chain is built from TRBV9 and TRBJ1-3, with D unresolved. V was cut by 0 bases and J by 3 bases, with 7 bases left in between. The CDR3 has 14 residues. CDR1 SGDLS and CDR2 YYNGEE come from the germline V gene. The CDR3 loop is CASSVAISGNTIYF. The CDR3 DNA reads as TGTGCCAGCAGCGTAGCGATTAGTGGAAACACCATATATTTT. Together with reference TRBV9 and TRBJ1-3, the CDR3 gives the full variable domain: DSGVTQTPKHLITATGQRVTLRCSPRSGDLSVYWYQQSLDQGLQFLIQYYNGEERAKGNILERFSAQQFPDLHSELNLSSLELGDSALYFCASSVAISGNTIYFGEGSWLTVV.

V gene TRBV30 combines with J gene TRBJ1-1, with D hard to call. Germline V gene data show CDR1 as GTSNPN and CDR2 as SVGIG (reference sequence). The CDR3 has 15 residues. Trimming left V 2 bases short and J 0 bases short, with 13 bases between. This CDR3 is CAWSKLTRMNTEAFF. The CDR3 region has the DNA TGTGCCTGGAGTAAGTTGACACGTATGAACACTGAAGCTTTCTTT.

The V call is TRBV11-2, the J call TRBJ2-1; TRBD2 matches at 11 bases. The length of the CDR3 is 17 residues. V dropped 2 bases and J dropped 3; count of bases not matched to a gene: 6. Germline V gene sequence: CDR1 SGHAT, CDR2 FQNNGV. The CDR3 sequence is CASSLFGTSGFYNEQFF. CDR3 sequence (DNA): TGTGCCAGCAGCTTATTCGGGACTAGCGGCTTCTACAATGAGCAGTTCTTC.

The chain carries TRBV28 and TRBJ1-1; D is ambiguous. CDR3 length: 12 amino acids. Germline assignment: CDR1 MDHEN and CDR2 SYDVKM. The V end lost 6 bases, the J end lost 7 bases, and 12 bases lay between the germline ends. The CDR3 reads CASSSGISEAFF. The CDR3, as DNA: TGTGCCAGCAGCTCCGGGATTAGTGAAGCTTTCTTT.

The rearrangement joins TRBV2 to TRBJ2-7, with D possibly matching TRBD2 (5 bases). The CDR3 loop spans 19 amino acids. Germline loops: CDR1 SNHLY, CDR2 FYNNEI. V lost 4 bases and J lost 2, with 27 bases in between. The CDR3, as DNA: TGTGCCAGCAGTGTCTGCCGCTTCCTGGACTGTCCCAACACCTACGAGCAGTACTTC. Translation gives CASSVCRFLDCPNTYEQYF.

The chain carries TRBV6-4 and TRBJ2-1, with 10 bases fitting TRBD1. The CDR3 is made up of 17 amino acids. V lost 4 bases, J lost 0 bases, and 6 bases stayed unmatched. Germline V gene data show CDR1 as MRHNA and CDR2 as SNTAGT. The CDR3 coding sequence is TGTGCCAGCAGTGGAGGACAGGGGGTCGGCTCCTACAATGAGCAGTTCTTC. It codes for CASSGGQGVGSYNEQFF.

This clone has a handful of counts. J is TRBJ1-4 and V is TRBV4-3, with a weak D call TRBD1 (6 bases). Trimming pared 0 bases from V and 0 bases from J, leaving 11 bases between. The CDR3 runs to 17 residues. Germline-derived CDR1 and CDR2 are LGHNA and YSLEER. The CDR3 DNA reads TGCGCCAGCAGCCAAGATAGGACAGATGCAACTAATGAAAAACTGTTTTTT. Protein sequence: CASSQDRTDATNEKLFF.

The V call is TRBV9, the J call TRBJ2-3; 11 bases align to TRBD2. V dropped 4 bases and J dropped 11; count of bases not matched to a gene: 15. Germline V gives CDR1 SGDLS, CDR2 YYNGEE. This CDR3 comprises 16 residues. CDR3 DNA: TGTGCCAGCAGCCTTGGGACTAGCGGCGAAGGGGTAAAGCAGTATTTT. Translation: CASSLGTSGEGVKQYF.

This clone has a handful of counts. The J gene is TRBJ2-1, the V gene TRBV5-1; the match to TRBD2 covers 10 bases. There are 17 residues in the CDR3. V lost 0 bases and J lost 1; bases outside the gene matches: 4. Germline CDR1 is SGHRS and CDR2 is YFSETQ. The CDR3 reads CASSLVPSGGSYNEQFF. In nucleotides, the CDR3 is TGCGCCAGCAGCTTGGTGCCTAGCGGGGGTTCCTACAATGAGCAGTTCTTC.

The chain carries TRBV27 and TRBJ2-1; D call uncertain. CDR1 is MNHEY, CDR2 SMNVEV, per germline (reference sequence). The ends were cut back, 6 bases at V and 4 bases at J, with 7 bases in the middle. The CDR3 totals 12 residues. As DNA, the CDR3 is TGTGCCAGCAGCCCTTCTTACAATGAGCAGTTCTTC. It codes for CASSPSYNEQFF.

The V and J genes are TRBV10-2 and TRBJ1-1; no definite D call. V was clipped by 4 bases and J by 6 bases, with 12 bases between them. Germline loops: CDR1 WSHSY, CDR2 SAAADI. The CDR3 has 13 residues. CDR3 sequence reads: CASSVEGGSEAFF. DNA of the CDR3: TGCGCCAGCAGTGTGGAGGGAGGTTCTGAAGCTTTCTTT.

The chain has TRBV6-5 and TRBJ2-3, with D perhaps TRBD2 (5 bases). The CDR3 is 16 residues long. The V end was cut by 2 bases, the J end by 2 bases, with 14 bases between. Per the germline V gene, CDR1 is MNHEY and CDR2 is SVGAGI. CDR3 protein: CASSYPRGSLTDTQYF. CDR3 DNA: TGTGCCAGCAGTTACCCCCGGGGTTCGCTCACAGATACGCAGTATTTT.

J is TRBJ1-5 and V is TRBV30, with TRBD1 matching 8 bases. Unmatched junction bases numbered 6, after V lost 0 bases and J lost 5 bases. CDR1 and CDR2 (germline): GTSNPN, SVGIG (reference sequence). The CDR3 is 15 residues long. The CDR3: CAWSVPGQADQPQHF. The CDR3 DNA reads TGTGCCTGGAGTGTACCGGGACAGGCCGATCAGCCCCAGCATTTT. The variable domain in full, completed from reference TRBV30 and TRBJ1-5, reads SQTIHQWPATLVQPVGSPLSLECTVEGTSNPNLYWYRQAAGRGLQLLFYSVGIGQISSEVPQNLSASRPQDRQFILSSKKLLLSDSGFYLCAWSVPGQADQPQHFGDGTRLSIL.

This chain uses TRBV19 with TRBJ2-7, with D possibly being TRBD2 (7 bases). Trimming removed 6 bases at V and 2 bases at J, with 26 bases between. This CDR3 comprises 18 residues. Looked up from germline, CDR1 is LNHDA and CDR2 is SQIVND (reference sequence). CDR3 protein: CASSTPPFYGGPTYEQYF. DNA for the CDR3: TGTGCCAGTAGCACGCCGCCCTTCTACGGGGGGCCAACCTACGAGCAGTACTTC.

This sequence joins TRBV6-6 and TRBJ1-3; 8 bases map to TRBD1. J was trimmed by 4 bases and V by 5 bases; bases with no gene match: 4. Per germline, CDR1 MNHNY and CDR2 SVGAGI (reference sequence). This CDR3 is 14 amino acids long. The CDR3 protein is CASSDRQGGNTIYF. For the CDR3, the DNA is TGTGCCAGCAGTGATAGACAGGGGGGAAACACCATATATTTT.